Sequencing of this TCR beta chain was carried out in a study of CD8+CD57+ T cells in acquired aplastic anemia. In the study overall: Average DNA yield from sorted CD4+ and CD8+ cells was about 3.2 ug. The study obtained 9.5 million to 12 million reads on average for CD4+ cells from healthy donors.

Researchers used genomic DNA as the template to profile TCR beta VDJ and CDR3. TCRdb analysed the reads with MiXCR anew, one entry per CDR3 protein. The sample lists roughly 130,000 distinct CDR3 sequences; 48% were seen once. This clonotype appeared many times. Looked up from germline, CDR1 is SGHAT and CDR2 is FQNNGV. The CDR3 is 16 amino acids. Trimming left V 0 bases short and J 0 bases short, with 11 bases between. V usage is TRBV11-2 and J usage is TRBJ1-2, with no clear D. The receptor was derived from a human donor in good health, serving as a control. The sample consisted of sorted CD4+, CD8+, or CD8+CD57+ T cells (not recorded which) from PBMCs. CDR3 sequence (DNA): TGTGCCAGCAGCTTAGATTCGGCCCGAACTAACTATGGCTACACCTTC. Its protein product is CASSLDSARTNYGYTF.